Below, 15 T cell receptor beta chains from the same sample are listed, as sequenced in a study of T cells in localized non-small cell lung cancer. The data were produced by immunoSEQ multiplex PCR, yet TCRdb's version contains in-frame clones alone and is incomplete. Among roughly 1,200 clones listed, around 25% were seen once. The source was lung tumor tissue, collected before any cancer treatment. Receptor source: a man between 40 and 75 years old with stage II squamous cell lung carcinoma.

This rearrangement joins TRBV14 to TRBJ2-7; D not certain. This CDR3 comprises 13 residues. The V end lost 3 bases, the J end lost 4 bases, and 10 bases lay between the germline ends. CDR1 SGHDN and CDR2 FVKESK come from the germline V gene. The CDR3: CASSHYTGYEQYF. The DNA for the CDR3 is TGTGCCAGCAGCCACTATACTGGGTACGAGCAGTACTTC.

The chain joins TRBV12-5 to TRBJ2-3, with 9 positions matching TRBD1. The CDR3 length is 16 residues. V dropped 0 bases and J dropped 4; count of bases not matched to a gene: 5. CDR1 and CDR2 from the germline V gene are LGHNT and FRNRAP. For the CDR3, the DNA is TGTGCTAGTGGTTTGGTACTGGGACAGGGTCCAGATACGCAGTATTTT. This codes for CASGLVLGQGPDTQYF. The variable domain in full, completed from reference TRBV12-5 and TRBJ2-3, reads DARVTQTPRHKVTEMGQEVTMRCQPILGHNTVFWYRQTMMQGLELLAYFRNRAPLDDSGMPKDRFSAEMPDATLATLKIQPSEPRDSAVYFCASGLVLGQGPDTQYFGPGTRLTVL.

By sample share, this clone is large (0.1 to 1%). The chain links TRBV6-8 to TRBJ2-5; 7 positions agree with TRBD1. This CDR3 region has 14 residues. Unmatched junction bases numbered 8, after V lost 6 bases and J lost 4 bases. Germline CDR1 and CDR2: MNHGY and SAAAGT. CDR3 nucleotide sequence: TGTGCCAGCAGCCCGTCCGGGACAGTAGAGACCCAGTACTTC. Translation gives CASSPSGTVETQYF.

By share, this clone ranks as large (0.1 to 1%). This chain uses TRBV9 with TRBJ2-7; 8 bases fit TRBD1. V was clipped by 4 bases and J by 3 bases; unmatched bases: 3. Per germline, CDR1 SGDLS and CDR2 YYNGEE. This CDR3 region has 13 residues. CDR3 bases: TGTGCCAGCAGCAGAGGGACAGGCTACGAGCAGTACTTC. It encodes CASSRGTGYEQYF.

J is TRBJ2-1 and V is TRBV11-3; 7 bases agree with TRBD2. V trimming: 1 base; J trimming: 6 bases; junction bases outside the gene matches: 15. The CDR3 consists of 18 residues. Germline V gene data show CDR1 as SGHNT and CDR2 as YENEEA. CDR3 sequence: CASSLGPRTAGAGNEQFF. The CDR3 bases are TGTGCCAGCAGCTTAGGCCCTAGAACGGCGGGAGCAGGCAATGAGCAGTTCTTC. The entire variable domain, with the rest obtained from reference TRBV11-3 and TRBJ2-1, is as follows: EAGVVQSPRYKIIEKKQPVAFWCNPISGHNTLYWYLQNLGQGPELLIRYENEEAVDDSQLPKDRFSAERLKGVDSTLKIQPAELGDSAVYLCASSLGPRTAGAGNEQFFGPGTRLTVL.

By share of the sample, this clone is medium-sized. The V and J genes are TRBV19 and TRBJ2-3; 9 bases agree with TRBD1. Losses at the gene ends were 6 bases for V and 0 bases for J; bases not matched to a gene: 4. CDR3 length equals 15 residues. Germline V CDR1 and CDR2: LNHDA, SQIVND (reference sequence). The CDR3 region has the DNA TGTGCCAGTAGAGACAGGGGGGTCAGCACAGATACGCAGTATTTT. This gives the protein CASRDRGVSTDTQYF.

This sequence joins TRBV28 and TRBJ1-3; no clear D gene. V lost 6 bases and J lost 0, with 15 bases in between. Germline V gene sequence: CDR1 MDHEN, CDR2 SYDVKM. The CDR3 has 16 residues. CDR3 coding DNA: TGTGCCAGCAGGATGAATGGACTCCTCTCTGGAAACACCATATATTTT. Amino acids: CASRMNGLLSGNTIYF. Full variable domain (rest looked up from reference TRBV28 and TRBJ1-3): DVKVTQSSRYLVKRTGEKVFLECVQDMDHENMFWYRQDPGLGLRLIYFSYDVKMKEKGDIPEGYSVSREKKERFSLILESASTNQTSMYLCASRMNGLLSGNTIYFGEGSWLTVV.

The chain employs TRBV7-5 and TRBJ2-3; the table's D call TRBD2 went unverified against the DNA. TRBV7-5 corresponds to a pseudogene. The CDR3 is 17 residues long. The CDR3 is CASSSLRVAGGRDTQYF. In DNA form, the CDR3 reads TGTGCCAGCAGCTCACTGAGGGTAGCGGGAGGAAGAGATACGCAGTATTTT.

Sample share makes this clone large. This chain links TRBV12-5 with TRBJ2-1; TRBD2 matches at 10 bases. The CDR3 length is 14 residues. Germline V CDR1 and CDR2: LGHNT, FRNRAP. J was trimmed by 5 bases and V by 7 bases; bases with no gene match: 5. The CDR3 loop is CASAPGLADNEQFF. CDR3 nucleotides: TGTGCTAGTGCCCCAGGACTAGCGGACAATGAGCAGTTCTTC.

This clone has just a few counts. This rearrangement joins TRBV9 to TRBJ2-5; the D is unclear. The ends were cut back, 3 bases at V and 5 bases at J, with 8 bases in the middle. The germline V gene has CDR1 SGDLS and CDR2 YYNGEE. This CDR3 comprises 12 residues. DNA of the CDR3: TGTGCCAGCAGCGGGGTCCGGGAGACCCAGTACTTC. Its translation: CASSGVRETQYF.

Here the CDR3 DNA reads TGCGCCAGCAGCTTGGTAGGGGACCGCTCCTACGAGCAGTACTTC. Amino acid sequence: CASSLVGDRSYEQYF. The V call is TRBV5-1, the J call TRBJ2-7; possibly TRBD1 or TRBD2 for D (5 bases each). CDR1 and CDR2 (germline): SGHRS, YFSETQ. V shed 0 bases and J shed 0 bases, with 10 bases lying between them. This CDR3 region has 15 residues. Full variable domain (remainder filled in from reference TRBV5-1 and TRBJ2-7): KAGVTQTPRYLIKTRGQQVTLSCSPISGHRSVSWYQQTPGQGLQFLFEYFSETQRNKGNFPGRFSGRQFSNSRSEMNVSTLELGDSALYLCASSLVGDRSYEQYFGPGTRLTVT.

The rearrangement links TRBV18 to TRBJ1-1, with D maybe TRBD1 (6 bases). CDR1 KGHSH and CDR2 LQKENI come from the germline V gene. The CDR3 is 16 residues long. V was pared by 2 bases and J by 0 bases, with 13 bases between. The CDR3 loop reads CASSPETPGVNTEAFF. CDR3 sequence (DNA): TGTGCCAGCTCACCAGAGACCCCAGGGGTGAACACTGAAGCTTTCTTT.

This clone has more than one count but fewer than ten. The V and J genes are TRBV6-8 and TRBJ1-3, with 8 bases identical to TRBD1. The CDR3 loop spans 15 amino acids. After removal of 4 bases from V and 7 bases from J, the junction contained 9 bases not matched to a gene. The germline CDR1 and CDR2 sequences are MNHGY and SAAAGT. CDR3 sequence (DNA): TGTGCCAGCAGTTCTTTACAGGGGGAGGGTAACACCATATATTTT. It codes for CASSSLQGEGNTIYF.

In this sample, this clone is large (0.1 to 1%). V and J are TRBV19 and TRBJ2-6; 8 nucleotides line up with TRBD1. V dropped 5 bases and J dropped 1; count of bases not matched to a gene: 7. This CDR3 has 17 amino acids. Per germline, CDR1 LNHDA and CDR2 SQIVND (reference sequence). This chain's CDR3 is CASSLPRDRSGANVLTF. DNA for the CDR3: TGTGCCAGTAGTCTCCCCCGGGACAGGTCTGGGGCCAACGTCCTGACTTTC. Complete variable domain (other parts from reference TRBV19 and TRBJ2-6): DGGITQSPKYLFRKEGQNVTLSCEQNLNHDAMYWYRQDPGQGLRLIYYSQIVNDFQKGDIAEGYSVSREKKESFPLTVTSAQKNPTAFYLCASSLPRDRSGANVLTFGAGSRLTVL.

The rearrangement joins TRBV10-1 to TRBJ2-1, with D tentatively TRBD1 or TRBD2 (5 bases each). V lost 5 bases and J 0 bases, leaving 17 bases between the germline ends. This CDR3 is built from 17 residues. CDR1 and CDR2 from the germline V gene are WNHNN and SYGVQD (reference sequence). CDR3 nucleotides: TGCGCCAGCAGTTCGGGCCGGGGCGGCAGCTCCTACAATGAGCAGTTCTTC. The encoded protein is CASSSGRGGSSYNEQFF.